Listed below are T cell receptor beta chains from one sample, sequenced in a study of blood T cell repertoires in COVID-19. The data were produced by immunoSEQ multiplex PCR, yet TCRdb's version contains in-frame clones alone and is incomplete. Of about 190,000 clones listed, about nine tenths are singletons. The material sequenced was peripheral blood. The receptors were gathered from a man younger than 40 with acute or convalescent COVID-19. Each CDR3 is given with its conserved first and last residue. A D gene is named only where the DNA matches it firmly.

v_call | d_call | cdr3_aa
TRBV5-6 | - | CASSFRGASTDTQYF
TRBV29-1 | - | CSVELGQVYTGELFF
TRBV7-9 | TRBD2 | CASSLRLAGAMSTDTQYF
TRBV5-6 | TRBD2 | CASSSSGTSGHYEQYF
TRBV28 | - | CASSFRHPKTGEKLFF
TRBV7-2 | TRBD2 | CASSPSSGGLNKQFF
TRBV27 | TRBD1 | CASSLSQRTGNTEAFF
TRBV28 | - | CASSAPPRPRGLFF
TRBV6-6 | TRBD2 | CAIAGGPGGANVLTF
TRBV5-1 | - | CASSLDPHRPREQYF
TRBV4-2 | - | CASSPLRAGELFF
TRBV28 | - | CASSSGINYGYTF
TRBV14 | - | CASSQGSSSYEQYF
TRBV5-5 | - | CASSLAAGGALNYGYTF
TRBV6-2/TRBV6-3 | - | CASSPSLFRVTGELFF
TRBV28 | - | CASRNLPGQGLLAGAYEQYF
TRBV25-1 | - | CASSAPQQDQETQYF
TRBV5-1 | - | CASSLSFRRLTGEGNEQFF
TRBV12-3/TRBV12-4 | - | CASSLVGGLFF
TRBV7-9 | TRBD1 | CASSLMTGNDQYF
TRBV11-1 | - | CASSLQGGSPLHF
TRBV27 | TRBD1 | CASRPTGVTEAFF
TRBV21-1 | - | CASSKDLADNQPQHF
TRBV3-1/TRBV3-2 | TRBD1 | CASRQGTGVTPLHF
TRBV28 | TRBD1 | CASSFGQGVNNEQFF
TRBV5-1 | - | CASSVYLTGELFF
TRBV29-1 | TRBD1 | CSATIPQGDYGYTF
TRBV30 | TRBD1 | CASKGWDRVSPLHF
TRBV21-1 | - | CASSKGLPGQHLEQYF
TRBV3-1/TRBV3-2 | TRBD1 | CASSRTGEVWGEQFF
TRBV24-1 | TRBD1 | CATSGLKGTGGYNEQFF
TRBV7-2 | TRBD2 | CASSLLGLTSGRYEQYF
TRBV6-5 | TRBD2 | CASTSGTSYEQYF
TRBV30 | TRBD1 | CAWSWDRDQPQHF
TRBV28 | - | CASSPDSNSPLHF
TRBV6-6 | - | CASIRGGQGSFYEQYF
TRBV6-5 | - | CASSRDSDQPQHF
TRBV5-6 | - | CASSLDQGFDTQYF
TRBV3-1/TRBV3-2 | - | CASSQEIRRNADTQYF
TRBV4-2 | TRBD2 | CASSQLAGGPGEQFF
TRBV28 | TRBD2 | CASSLSGRSYEQYF
TRBV28 | - | CASSFTGLGGNTIYF
TRBV4-1 | TRBD1 | CASSPTFPGTGFETEAFF
TRBV5-1 | - | CASSQAAGNTIYF
TRBV27 | TRBD1 | CASSWDRGTPCNQPQHF
TRBV28 | TRBD1 | CASKGPDRGWNSPLHF
TRBV27 | - | CASSLEGANSYPYGYTF
TRBV9 | TRBD2 | CASSSLAGGPGNEQFF
TRBV9 | - | CASSVGAVANTDTQYF
TRBV2 | - | CASSAFGGRVDSPLHF